This TCR beta chain comes out of a study of CXCR3-negative and CXCR3-positive naive CD8 T cells. Overall study results and limits: Memory CD8+ cells showed much lower diversity, while both naive subsets displayed comparably high diversity. When CXCR3-positive naive cells were set against CXCR3-negative naive cells, the former had more hydrophobic TRB CDR3s. Naive CXCR3-negative and CXCR3-positive cells had similar TRBV-TRBJ usage; memory differed. Fresh PBMCs were used in most assays, and CXCR3 expression partially decreased after cryopreservation.

This CDR3 contains 14 residues. Per the germline V gene, CDR1 is SQVTM and CDR2 is ANQGSEA. Naive cells were sorted as CD45RO-, CCR7+, CD27+ and CD95-. Preparation of TRB cDNA libraries relied on 5' RACE carrying UMI labels. TCRdb reworked the 5' RACE reads into one entry per CDR3 protein, no DNA. The ten top clones account for about 0.54%, within a sample of about 120,000 distinct CDR3 sequences. Notes on this clonotype: Its target is unknown.

This receptor was identified in a human donor in good health. Some clones in this sample may be carry-over from other donors' samples. The rearrangement joins TRBV29-1 to TRBJ2-3. The sequencing sample was made of naive CXCR3+ CD8+ T cells from blood. Regarding subset: CD45RO-CCR7+CD27+CD95- naive CD8+ T cells expressing CXCR3 (TNR3+). CDR3 protein: CSVEDWVSTDTQYF.